The source of this T cell receptor beta chain is a study of OX40 agonist ivuxolimab in advanced cancers. Looked up from germline, CDR1 is MNHEY and CDR2 is SVGAGI. The CDR3 has 14 residues. The trim removed 7 bases at V and 10 bases at J, leaving 12 bases unmatched. TCRdb keeps only in-frame clones here, not all; method: immunoSEQ multiplex PCR. The sample has some 79,000 clones, roughly nine tenths seen once. The input for sequencing was CD4+ or CD8+ T cells sorted from blood, taken in a trial of the OX40 agonist ivuxolimab. The V gene is TRBV6-5, the J gene TRBJ2-2, with TRBD1 matching 7 bases. The receptor's source is an adult with an advanced solid tumor such as melanoma, head and neck, liver or kidney cancer. Here the CDR3 DNA reads TGTGCCAGCATCTCATGGACAGGCTCCTCGGAGCTGTTTTTT. This translates into CASISWTGSSELFF.